The 2 T cell receptor beta chains below were found in one sample sequenced in a study of blood T cells in healthy people across ages. The use of a sample-barcoded 5' primer and a J-beta primer mix characterized a second PCR of about 7 to 12 cycles. A single record per CDR3 protein comes from TCRdb applying MiXCR to the 5' RACE reads. The table shows some 1.5 million distinct CDR3 sequences, with less than 45% occurring only once. The sequencing sample was made of blood. The source is a woman aged 18-29 years in good health.

This clonotype has only a few counts. The chain couples TRBV9 to TRBJ1-5; D unresolved. The CDR3 extends over 16 amino acids. Looked up from germline, CDR1 is SGDLS and CDR2 is YYNGEE. V lost 0 bases and J 7 bases, leaving 17 bases between the germline ends. The CDR3 is CASSVGGSGLDQPQHF. CDR3 sequence (DNA): TGTGCCAGCAGCGTAGGTGGGAGCGGATTGGACCAGCCCCAGCATTTT.

The rearrangement joins TRBV30 to TRBJ1-2, with a weak D call TRBD1 (5 bases). This CDR3 is 11 amino acids long. Looked up from germline, CDR1 is GTSNPN and CDR2 is SVGIG (reference sequence). Between the trimmed V and J ends, which lost 2 bases and 7 bases, there was a span of 8 bases. The CDR3 sequence: CAWSQGSGYTF. CDR3 in DNA: TGTGCCTGGAGTCAGGGCTCTGGCTACACCTTC.